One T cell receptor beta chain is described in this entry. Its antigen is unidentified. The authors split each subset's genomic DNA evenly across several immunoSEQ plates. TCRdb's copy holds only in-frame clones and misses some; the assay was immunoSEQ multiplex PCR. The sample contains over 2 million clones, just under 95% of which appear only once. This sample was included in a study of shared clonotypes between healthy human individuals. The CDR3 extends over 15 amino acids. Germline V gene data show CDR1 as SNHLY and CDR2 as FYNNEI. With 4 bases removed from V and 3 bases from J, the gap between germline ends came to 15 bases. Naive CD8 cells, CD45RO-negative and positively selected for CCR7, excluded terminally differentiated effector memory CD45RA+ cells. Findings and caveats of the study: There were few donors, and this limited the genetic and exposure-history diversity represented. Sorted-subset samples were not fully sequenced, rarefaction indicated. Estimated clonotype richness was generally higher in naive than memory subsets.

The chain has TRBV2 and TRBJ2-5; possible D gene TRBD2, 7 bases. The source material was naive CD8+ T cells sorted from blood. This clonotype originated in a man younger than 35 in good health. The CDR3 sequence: CASSGAGAGEETQYF. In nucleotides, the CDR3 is TGTGCCAGCAGTGGGGCGGGGGCCGGGGAAGAGACCCAGTACTTC.